These 19 T cell receptor beta chains were sequenced from one sample in a study of blood T cells in healthy people across ages. Together with a sample-barcoded 5' primer, a J-beta primer mix was included in a second PCR lasting about 6 to 12 cycles. TCRdb re-called the 5' RACE reads through MiXCR, storing one row per CDR3 protein. The sample includes about 830,000 distinct CDR3 sequences, approximately 65% of them seen just once. The sequenced sample was blood. The source is a man aged 25 to 40 in good health.

This clonotype was seen repeatedly, ten times or more. The chain recombines TRBV10-3 with TRBJ1-2; 11 bases match TRBD1. The CDR3 has 17 amino acids. The V gene end was trimmed by 0 bases and the J gene end by 4 bases; junction bases not matched to a gene: 7. The V gene's germline CDR1 is ENHRY and CDR2 SYGVKD. CDR3 in DNA: TGTGCCATCAGTGAGTCGTCGGAGGACAGGGGGCCCTATGGCTACACCTTC. It encodes CAISESSEDRGPYGYTF.

The chain combines TRBV3-1 with TRBJ1-4; D remains unclear. The CDR3 length is 14 residues. The V end lost 0 bases, the J end lost 8 bases, and 10 bases lay between the germline ends. The V gene's germline CDR1 is LGHDT and CDR2 YNNKEL (reference sequence). The CDR3 region has the DNA TGTGCCAGCAGCCAAGATAATGAAGGGGAAAAACTGTTTTTT. It yields the protein CASSQDNEGEKLFF.

V is TRBV2 and J is TRBJ2-6, with D hard to call. V was shortened by 6 bases and J by 2 bases, with 11 bases between the two germline ends. The V gene's germline CDR1 is SNHLY and CDR2 FYNNEI. The length of the CDR3 is 15 residues. CDR3 nucleotides: TGTGCCAGCAGCAGTTTGTCCGCTGGGGCCAACGTCCTGACTTTC. It is translated as CASSSLSAGANVLTF. The full variable domain, in which reference TRBV2 and TRBJ2-6 provide the parts outside the CDR3, is EPEVTQTPSHQVTQMGQEVILRCVPISNHLYFYWYRQILGQKVEFLVSFYNNEISEKSEIFDDQFSVERPDGSNFTLKIRSTKLEDSAMYFCASSSLSAGANVLTFGAGSRLTVL.

V is TRBV27 and J is TRBJ2-6; D gene unclear. Germline V gives CDR1 MNHEY, CDR2 SMNVEV (reference sequence). With 0 bases removed from V and 0 bases from J, the gap between germline ends came to 3 bases. The length of the CDR3 is 15 residues. The CDR3 nucleotides are TGTGCCAGCAGTTTATCGATCTCTGGGGCCAACGTCCTGACTTTC. It translates to CASSLSISGANVLTF.

Only a few counts were recorded for this clonotype. This chain links TRBV28 with TRBJ2-7; D is unclear. Germline lookup yields CDR1 MDHEN and CDR2 SYDVKM. The CDR3 runs to 18 residues. V dropped 5 bases and J dropped 2 bases, with 25 bases sitting between them. The CDR3 DNA is TGTGCCAGCAGTGAACCCCCGTGGGGTCAGGTCGTTACCTACGAGCAGTACTTC. Translation gives CASSEPPWGQVVTYEQYF.

This clonotype came up once. V and J are TRBV20-1 and TRBJ1-5; tentatively, D is TRBD1 (5 bases). From germline, CDR1 is DFQATT and CDR2 SNEGSKA (reference sequence). Trimming removed 6 bases at V and 3 bases at J, with 15 bases between. The CDR3 totals 14 residues. CDR3 DNA: TGCAGTGCCGGCCGGGACGGAGCCAATCAGCCCCAGCATTTT. Its protein is CSAGRDGANQPQHF.

CDR3 loop: CASSGTGAGREKLFF. DNA for the CDR3: TGTGCCAGCAGTGGCACAGGGGCTGGCCGAGAAAAACTGTTTTTT. The V call is TRBV6-5, the J call TRBJ1-4; 7 positions match TRBD1. Germline V gene data show CDR1 as MNHEY and CDR2 as SVGAGI. The CDR3 is 15 residues long. After removal of 5 bases from V and 8 bases from J, the junction contained 11 bases not matched to a gene.

This sequence joins TRBV30 and TRBJ2-7, with D possibly TRBD1 on 6 matching bases. The CDR3 length is 13 residues. Trimming cost V 3 bases and J 0 bases, with 9 bases left between them. Germline CDR1 and CDR2: GTSNPN and SVGIG (reference sequence). CDR3 sequence: CAWRGTLSYEQYF. As DNA, the CDR3 is TGTGCCTGGAGGGGGACACTCTCCTACGAGCAGTACTTC.

This chain joins TRBV9 and TRBJ2-3; D possibly corresponds to TRBD2 (5 bases). There are 18 residues in the CDR3. V was trimmed by 0 bases and J by 2 bases, leaving 19 bases between them. CDR1 and CDR2 from the germline V gene are SGDLS and YYNGEE. The CDR3 nucleotides read TGTGCCAGCAGCGTAGATGGTCGGACTTCAGTCCACACAGATACGCAGTATTTT. This sequence encodes CASSVDGRTSVHTDTQYF. The entire variable domain, with the rest obtained from reference TRBV9 and TRBJ2-3, is as follows: DSGVTQTPKHLITATGQRVTLRCSPRSGDLSVYWYQQSLDQGLQFLIQYYNGEERAKGNILERFSAQQFPDLHSELNLSSLELGDSALYFCASSVDGRTSVHTDTQYFGPGTRLTVL.

This clonotype was found a few times. This may be a read error: a much more frequent sequence differs by one nucleotide. This chain uses TRBV30 with TRBJ1-2, with D possibly TRBD1 on 6 matching bases. The CDR3 is 13 residues long. CDR1 and CDR2 from the germline V gene are GTSNPN and SVGIG (reference sequence). Trimming shortened V by 2 bases and J by 8 bases, and 15 bases separated the two germline ends. The CDR3 loop is CAWSPRGASGYTF. CDR3 DNA: TGTGCCTGGAGTCCTCGGGGGGCGAGCGGCTACACCTTC.

Written as DNA, the CDR3 is TGCAGTGCCAGTACTAGGGGCACTGAAGCTTTCTTT. Encoded protein: CSASTRGTEAFF. The V and J genes are TRBV20-1 and TRBJ1-1; perhaps TRBD1 as D (5 bases). The CDR3 contains 12 residues. From germline, CDR1 is DFQATT and CDR2 SNEGSKA (reference sequence). V lost 6 bases and J lost 4, with 12 bases in between.

This clonotype came up a few times. The rearrangement joins TRBV4-3 to TRBJ2-7; D may be TRBD2 (6 bases). Trimming stripped 3 bases from V and 2 bases from J, with 11 bases between. The CDR3 spans 14 residues. CDR1 LGHNA and CDR2 YSLEER come from the germline V gene. CDR3 in DNA: TGCGCCAGCAGCCACCTAGCGCGGGCCTACGAGCAGTACTTC. Protein product: CASSHLARAYEQYF.

The V and J genes are TRBV6-5 and TRBJ2-1; D gene uncertain. Germline CDR1 and CDR2: MNHEY and SVGAGI. V lost 0 bases, J lost 4 bases, and 7 bases lay in between. This CDR3 has 14 residues. The CDR3 sequence is CASSYSKEYNEQFF. The DNA of the CDR3 is TGTGCCAGCAGTTACTCAAAGGAGTACAATGAGCAGTTCTTC.

This clonotype was seen only a few times. V gene TRBV7-6 combines with J gene TRBJ1-5, with unresolved D. Germline assignment: CDR1 SGHVS and CDR2 FNYEAQ. The V gene lost 0 bases and the J gene lost 1 base, with 7 bases spanning the gap. There are 15 residues in the CDR3. CDR3 DNA sequence: TGTGCCAGCAGCTTAGCCCCCAGGAGCAATCAGCCCCAGCATTTT. Residues: CASSLAPRSNQPQHF.

The J gene is TRBJ1-2, the V gene TRBV20-1; D is perhaps TRBD1 (5 bases). Trimming removed 4 bases at V and 3 bases at J, with 18 bases between. Germline CDR1 is DFQATT and CDR2 is SNEGSKA (reference sequence). This CDR3 region has 15 residues. CDR3 coding DNA: TGCAGTGCTAAAAAGGGTGGTAGGGGCGACTATGGCTACACCTTC. This encodes CSAKKGGRGDYGYTF.

The rearrangement links TRBV5-6 to TRBJ2-5, with D possibly TRBD1 on 6 matching bases. The J call is in doubt because the DNA end fits TRBJ2-7 better. The germline gives CDR1 SGHDT, CDR2 YYEEEE. The CDR3 has 13 amino acids. The CDR3 region is CASSPTGQLEQYF. The CDR3, as DNA: TGTGCCAGCAGCCCTACAGGGCAACTCGAGCAGTACTTC.

The chain joins TRBV25-1 to TRBJ1-5, with 10 bases fitting TRBD1. This CDR3 region has 14 residues. The germline CDR1 and CDR2 sequences are MGHDK and SYGVNS. V lost 6 bases, J lost 6 bases, and 5 bases stayed unmatched. The CDR3 DNA reads TGTGCCAGCAGAGGGACAGGGGAGCGTCAGCCCCAGCATTTT. Amino acids: CASRGTGERQPQHF.

V is TRBV7-2 and J is TRBJ1-5; 8 bases align to TRBD1. Germline values: CDR1 SGHTA, CDR2 FQGNSA. V lost 5 bases and J lost 4; bases outside the gene matches: 4. The CDR3 length is 14 residues. DNA of the CDR3: TGTGCCAGCAGCGCGCGGACAGGGAATCAGCCCCAGCATTTT. The encoded protein is CASSARTGNQPQHF.

The rearrangement links TRBV4-2 to TRBJ2-3, with a tentative D call TRBD2 (5 bases). The V gene's germline CDR1 is LGHNA and CDR2 YNFKEQ. CDR3 length: 18 amino acids. Trimming took off 0 bases at V and 2 bases at J, with 18 bases between the two ends. The CDR3, as DNA: TGTGCCAGCAGCCAAGATAATTCCGGCGGGCTAACCACAGATACGCAGTATTTT. Translation gives CASSQDNSGGLTTDTQYF.